The clone carrying this TCR beta chain was seen a handful of times. Its matching antigen is unknown. Compared with germline, one end of the junction differs, possibly owing to a read error. Using its own MiXCR run on the RT-PCR reads, TCRdb lists one record per CDR3 protein. The sample contains 550,000 to 800,000 distinct CDR3 sequences, less than 20% of which appear only once. The data belong to a study of response to subunit inactivated influenza vaccine. Study outcomes and limitations: The authors offered the suggestion that each seasonal influenza vaccination recruits few new T cells.

The CDR3 sequence is 13 residues long. In germline, CDR1 is SGHKS, CDR2 YYEKEE (reference sequence). The TCR sequence derives from a man aged 50 to 60 who received an inactivated influenza vaccine. Sequenced material: PBMCs from blood, taken 11 to 12 days after vaccination. The chain employs TRBV5-5 and TRBJ2-7, with 8 bases aligning to TRBD1. In DNA form, the CDR3 reads TGTGCCAGCAGCTCGAAGGACAGGGTACTATTGCACTTC. This gives the protein CASSSKDRVLLHF. Full variable domain (rest looked up from reference TRBV5-5 and TRBJ2-7): DAGVTQSPTHLIKTRGQQVTLRCSPISGHKSVSWYQQVLGQGPQFIFQYYEKEERGRGNFPDRFSARQFPNYSSELNVNALLLGDSALYLCASSSKDRVLLHFGPGTRLTVT.